Listed below are T cell receptor beta chains from one sample, sequenced in a study of T cell repertoires in cytomegalovirus infection. Their antigens remain unidentified. A single record per CDR3 protein comes from TCRdb applying MiXCR to the reads. The table lists approximately 910,000 distinct CDR3 sequences, roughly 30% of them singletons. Specimen: cultured CD8+ T cells from PBMCs, collected from culture after CMV antigen stimulation. These receptors were taken from a human donor in good health (CMV status not recorded). Some clones in this sample may be carry-over from other donors' samples. The CDR3 runs from the conserved cysteine through the conserved F or W. A D gene is named only where the DNA matches it firmly. Clone size is given for some rows only: seen once, a few or many times, or a class if the clone is expanded.

>NA|TRBV27|TRBJ2-1|TRBD2
CASSPLSSGGPRNEQFF
TGTGCCAGCAGTCCCCTATCGTCGGGGGGACCCCGCAATGAGCAGTTCTTC
>few|TRBV7-8|TRBJ2-7|TRBD2
CASSLEQRGGGFYEQYF
TGTGCCAGCAGCTTAGAGCAACGGGGGGGGGGGTTCTACGAGCAGTACTTC
>NA|TRBV6-2/TRBV6-3|TRBJ2-7|TRBD2
CATRTSGYEQYF
TGTGCCACCCGGACTAGCGGCTACGAGCAGTACTTC
>many|TRBV7-2|TRBJ2-5|TRBD1
CASSLGTGVGETQYF
TGTGCCAGCAGCTTAGGGACAGGGGTAGGAGAGACCCAGTACTTC
>NA|TRBV6-2/TRBV6-3|TRBJ2-1|TRBD2
CASSYSIAARQRLASIGQFF
TGTGCCAGCAGTTACTCGATAGCGGCCCGCCAAAGACTAGCCTCTATCGGGCAGTTCTTC
>NA|TRBV5-6|TRBJ1-1|NA
CASSRISDTEAFF
TGTGCCAGCAGCCGGATATCAGACACTGAAGCTTTCTTT
>many|TRBV7-2|TRBJ1-1|NA
CASSEGLSGAEAFF
TGTGCCAGCAGCGAGGGACTTTCCGGCGCTGAAGCTTTCTTT
>NA|TRBV5-1|TRBJ1-3|NA
CASSLRDTRTGNTIYF
TGCGCCAGCAGCTTAAGGGACACTCGGACTGGAAACACCATATATTTT
>few|TRBV7-8|TRBJ2-5|TRBD1
CASSLARQGGRETQYF
TGTGCCAGCAGCTTAGCAAGGCAAGGGGGCAGGGAGACCCAGTACTTC
>NA|TRBV9|TRBJ2-1|TRBD1
CASSDDRAEDEQFF
TGTGCCAGCAGCGACGACAGGGCCGAGGATGAGCAGTTCTTC
>NA|TRBV24-1|TRBJ1-2|NA
CATGAGWDYGYTF
TGTGCCACCGGGGCAGGGTGGGACTATGGCTACACCTTC
>few|TRBV12-3/TRBV12-4|TRBJ1-1|NA
CASSSIFYGNTEAFF
TGTGCCAGCAGTTCTATCTTTTACGGGAACACTGAAGCTTTCTTT
>few|TRBV7-9|TRBJ1-2|TRBD1
CASSSGDRSYGYTF
TGTGCCAGCAGCTCGGGGGACAGGTCCTATGGCTACACCTTC
>NA|TRBV7-9|TRBJ2-2|TRBD1
CASSLKGAGTGELFF
TGTGCCAGCAGCTTAAAGGGGGCTGGCACCGGGGAGCTGTTTTTT
>NA|TRBV6-5|TRBJ1-5|TRBD1
CASSSDREGNQPQHF
TGTGCCAGCAGTTCGGACAGGGAAGGCAATCAGCCCCAGCATTTT
>NA|TRBV4-1|TRBJ2-3|NA
CASSQEGGGPTDTQYF
TGCGCCAGCAGCCAAGAGGGGGGGGGGCCCACAGATACGCAGTATTTT
>NA|TRBV7-4|TRBJ2-5|NA
CVSSLGSAMYQETQYF
TGTGTCAGCAGCTTGGGCAGCGCCATGTACCAAGAGACCCAGTACTTC
>NA|TRBV2|TRBJ2-3|TRBD2
CASITGGLEDTQYF
TGTGCCAGCATTACGGGGGGGCTCGAAGATACGCAGTATTTT
>NA|TRBV5-4|TRBJ2-3|TRBD2
CASSRKAGGPGDTQYF
TGTGCCAGCAGCCGAAAAGCGGGGGGGCCGGGAGATACGCAGTATTTT
>few|TRBV9|TRBJ1-1|NA
CASSVGAAKSRAFF
TGTGCCAGCAGCGTAGGGGCAGCAAAGAGTCGAGCTTTCTTT
>NA|TRBV10-3|TRBJ1-2|TRBD1
CAISDLIGQGDYGYTF
TGTGCCATCAGTGACTTGATAGGACAGGGGGACTATGGCTACACCTTC
>few|TRBV4-3|TRBJ1-4|TRBD1
CASTKTGTGNEKLFF
TGCGCCAGCACCAAAACCGGGACAGGGAATGAAAAACTGTTTTTT
>few|TRBV6-5|TRBJ1-1|NA
CASSGPSQGSTEAFF
TGTGCCAGCAGTGGCCCCAGCCAGGGGAGCACTGAAGCTTTCTTT
>many|TRBV7-2|TRBJ2-3|TRBD2
CASSLRSLAGGSTDTQYF
TGTGCCAGCAGCTTACGGTCTTTGGCGGGGGGGAGCACAGATACGCAGTATTTT
>NA|TRBV6-6|TRBJ1-2|NA
CASITGNYGYTF
TGTGCCAGCATTACAGGAAACTATGGCTACACCTTC
>few|TRBV6-6|TRBJ2-3|NA
CASTLGAVPPIDTQYF
TGTGCCAGCACCCTAGGGGCCGTGCCTCCCATAGATACGCAGTATTTT
>NA|TRBV29-1|TRBJ1-2|NA
CSIEGREGENYGYTF
TGCAGCATTGAGGGCAGGGAAGGAGAAAACTATGGCTACACCTTC